The clone carrying this T cell receptor beta chain has only a few counts. What it recognizes is unknown. RNA was isolated and reverse transcribed to cDNA, the sequencing template. TCRdb's table, derived via immunoSEQ multiplex PCR, lists solely in-frame clones and lacks some. Of about 150,000 clones in the sample, around three fifths were seen once. This sample was taken from a study of CD8+ T cells in alopecia areata. Germline V gene sequence: CDR1 SGDLS, CDR2 YYNGEE. The CDR3 has 12 residues. V was pared by 5 bases and J by 1 base, with 6 bases between. Individuals with alopecia areata gave both lesional scalp punch biopsies and peripheral blood for collection. Cell sorting was applied to PBMCs, and CD4+ and CD8+ T cells were collected. Study-wide findings and caveats: Alopecia totalis/universalis scalp especially showed more expanded CD8+ clones than normal scalp.

The receptor's source is a human donor with alopecia areata. The rearrangement joins TRBV9 to TRBJ1-1; D gene uncertain. The source material was CD4+ T cells sorted from blood, sampled at week 0. This chain's CDR3 is CASRDPNTEAFF. The CDR3 DNA reads TGTGCCAGCAGGGACCCGAACACTGAAGCTTTCTTT.